These T cell receptor beta chains were read from a single sample in a study of cytomegalovirus exposure and HLA in healthy donors. Here immunoSEQ multiplex PCR was the method, and the copy in TCRdb shows in-frame clones only, minus some. The sample includes about 130,000 clones, nearly 80% seen only once; the top ten take over 2%. The source material was PBMCs. The receptors derive from a man under 40 in good health and CMV-seronegative. The CDR3 runs from the conserved cysteine through the conserved F or W. The D gene is left open where the match is weak.

V,J,D,CDR3
TRBV13,TRBJ2-7,TRBD2,CASSPAGLAGGHYEQYF
TRBV6-5,TRBJ1-3,NA,CASSYSTREGNTIYF
TRBV5-1,TRBJ2-7,TRBD2,CASSLGLAGFEQYF
TRBV7-9,TRBJ2-5,TRBD2,CASSLGGRKSAVQETQYF
TRBV18,TRBJ1-5,TRBD1,CASSPSTGGHQPQHF
TRBV4-2,TRBJ2-7,NA,CASSQDEAVRLEQYF
TRBV5-4,TRBJ2-5,NA,CASSPGAGEETQYF
TRBV27,TRBJ2-1,TRBD2,CASSLSGGIGDEQFF
TRBV2,TRBJ2-2,NA,CASSPQGYTGELFF
TRBV5-4,TRBJ1-3,NA,CASSLGRGNTIYF
TRBV5-4,TRBJ1-3,TRBD1,CASSRDRVGGNTIYF
TRBV5-4,NA,NA,CASSLQGSYEQYF
TRBV27,TRBJ2-7,NA,CASSFPDNSQSTPSCHEQYF
TRBV30,TRBJ2-2,NA,CAWSVGGGELFF
TRBV5-6,TRBJ1-1,NA,CASSSQPGRGGTEAFF
TRBV2,TRBJ2-7,TRBD2,CASSGNSGGKEQYF
TRBV10-2,TRBJ2-1,NA,CASSLWANEQFF
TRBV30,TRBJ1-4,NA,CAWSSRRVSEKLFF
TRBV5-4,TRBJ2-7,TRBD2,CASSARGKREGRSSYEQYF
TRBV5-1,TRBJ2-1,NA,CASSLAGASYNEQFF